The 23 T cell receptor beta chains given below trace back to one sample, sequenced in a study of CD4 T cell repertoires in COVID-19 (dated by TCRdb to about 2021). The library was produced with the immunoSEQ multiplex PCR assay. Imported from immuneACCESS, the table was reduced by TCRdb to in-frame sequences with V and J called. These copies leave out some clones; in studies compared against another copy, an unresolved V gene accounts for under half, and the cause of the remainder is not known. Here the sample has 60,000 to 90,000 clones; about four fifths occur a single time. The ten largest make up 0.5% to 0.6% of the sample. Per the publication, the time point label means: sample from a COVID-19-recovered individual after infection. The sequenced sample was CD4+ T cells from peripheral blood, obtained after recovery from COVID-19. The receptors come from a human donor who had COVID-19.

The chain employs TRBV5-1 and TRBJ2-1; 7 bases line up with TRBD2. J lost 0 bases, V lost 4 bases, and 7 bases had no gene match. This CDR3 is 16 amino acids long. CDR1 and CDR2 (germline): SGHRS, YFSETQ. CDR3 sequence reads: CASSRAAGDSYNEQFF. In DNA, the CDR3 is TGCGCCAGCAGCAGAGCGGCGGGGGACTCCTACAATGAGCAGTTCTTC. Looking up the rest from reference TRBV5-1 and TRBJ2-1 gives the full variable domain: KAGVTQTPRYLIKTRGQQVTLSCSPISGHRSVSWYQQTPGQGLQFLFEYFSETQRNKGNFPGRFSGRQFSNSRSEMNVSTLELGDSALYLCASSRAAGDSYNEQFFGPGTRLTVL.

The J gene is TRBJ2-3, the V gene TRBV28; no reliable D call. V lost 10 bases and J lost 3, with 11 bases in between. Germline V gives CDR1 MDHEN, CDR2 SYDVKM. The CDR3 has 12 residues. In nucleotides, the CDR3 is TGTGCCACCCGATGGAATACAGATACGCAGTATTTT. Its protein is CATRWNTDTQYF.

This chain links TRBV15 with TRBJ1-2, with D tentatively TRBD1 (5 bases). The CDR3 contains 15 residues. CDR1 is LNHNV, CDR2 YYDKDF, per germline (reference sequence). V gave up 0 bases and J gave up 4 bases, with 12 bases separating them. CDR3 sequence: CATSRDRVGTYGYTF. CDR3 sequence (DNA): TGTGCCACCAGCAGAGATCGGGTCGGGACCTATGGCTACACCTTC.

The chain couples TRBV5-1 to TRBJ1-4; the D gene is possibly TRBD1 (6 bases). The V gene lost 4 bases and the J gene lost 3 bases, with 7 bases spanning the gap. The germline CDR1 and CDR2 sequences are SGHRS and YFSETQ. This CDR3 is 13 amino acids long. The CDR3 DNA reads TGCGCCAGCAGCCGACAGGCTAATGAAAAACTGTTTTTT. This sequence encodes CASSRQANEKLFF.

The CDR3 spells CASSLGGWPQDQYF. CDR3 bases: TGTGCCAGCAGCTTAGGAGGCTGGCCGCAGGACCAGTACTTC. The chain carries TRBV7-2 and TRBJ2-7; D uncertain. Germline lookup yields CDR1 SGHTA and CDR2 FQGNSA. This CDR3 is 14 amino acids long. Trimming cost V 1 base and J 10 bases, with 17 bases left between them.

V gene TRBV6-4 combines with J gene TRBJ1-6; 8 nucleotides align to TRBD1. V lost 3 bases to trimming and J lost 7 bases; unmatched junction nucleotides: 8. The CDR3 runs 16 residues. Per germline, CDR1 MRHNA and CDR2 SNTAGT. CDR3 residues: CASSDNPGQGNSPLHF. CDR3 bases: TGTGCCAGCAGTGATAATCCTGGACAGGGAAATTCACCCCTCCACTTT.

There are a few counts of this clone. The CDR3 DNA follows: TGTGCCAGCAGTTTAGAGGGGGGAAGGGGCTACACCTTC. This gives the protein CASSLEGGRGYTF. The chain uses TRBV12-3 or TRBV12-4 and TRBJ1-2; D perhaps matches TRBD1 (6 bases). Trimming removed 1 base from V and 8 bases from J, with 11 bases in between. CDR3 length: 13 residues.

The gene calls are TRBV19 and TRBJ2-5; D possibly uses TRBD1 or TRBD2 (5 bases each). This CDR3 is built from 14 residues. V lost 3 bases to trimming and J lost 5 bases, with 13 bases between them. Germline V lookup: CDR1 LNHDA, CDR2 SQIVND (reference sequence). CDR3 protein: CASSMGLAGETQYF. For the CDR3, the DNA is TGTGCCAGTAGTATGGGGCTAGCCGGGGAGACCCAGTACTTC.

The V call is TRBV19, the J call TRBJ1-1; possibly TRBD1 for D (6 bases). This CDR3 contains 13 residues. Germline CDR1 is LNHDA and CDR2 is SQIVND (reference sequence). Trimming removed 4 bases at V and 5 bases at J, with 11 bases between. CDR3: CASSTGVPTEAFF. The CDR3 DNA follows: TGTGCCAGTAGTACAGGGGTCCCTACTGAAGCTTTCTTT.

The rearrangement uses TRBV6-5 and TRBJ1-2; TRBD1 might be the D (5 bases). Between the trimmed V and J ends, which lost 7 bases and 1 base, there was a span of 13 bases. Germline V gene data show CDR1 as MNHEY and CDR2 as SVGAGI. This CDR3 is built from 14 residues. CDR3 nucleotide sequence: TGTGCCAGCAACTCGGGACTGAATAACTATGGCTACACCTTC. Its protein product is CASNSGLNNYGYTF.

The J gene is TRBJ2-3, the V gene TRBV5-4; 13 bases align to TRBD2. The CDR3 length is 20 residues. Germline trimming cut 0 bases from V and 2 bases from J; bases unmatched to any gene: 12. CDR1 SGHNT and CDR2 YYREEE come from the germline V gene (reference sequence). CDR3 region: CASSLERGRLAGGLTDTQYF. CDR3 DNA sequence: TGTGCCAGCAGCTTGGAGAGGGGTCGACTAGCGGGGGGTCTCACAGATACGCAGTATTTT.

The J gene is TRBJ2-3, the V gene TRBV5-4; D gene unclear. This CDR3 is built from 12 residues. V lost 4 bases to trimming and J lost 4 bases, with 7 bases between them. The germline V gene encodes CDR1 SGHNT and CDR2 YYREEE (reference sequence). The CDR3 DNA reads TGTGCCAGCAGCGCCATTCCAGATACGCAGTATTTT. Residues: CASSAIPDTQYF.

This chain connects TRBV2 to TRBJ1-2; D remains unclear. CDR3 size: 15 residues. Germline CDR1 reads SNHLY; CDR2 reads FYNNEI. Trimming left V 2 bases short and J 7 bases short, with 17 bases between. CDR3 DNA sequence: TGTGCCAGCAGTGAATTACGCGGACCGACGGCTGGCTACACCTTC. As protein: CASSELRGPTAGYTF.

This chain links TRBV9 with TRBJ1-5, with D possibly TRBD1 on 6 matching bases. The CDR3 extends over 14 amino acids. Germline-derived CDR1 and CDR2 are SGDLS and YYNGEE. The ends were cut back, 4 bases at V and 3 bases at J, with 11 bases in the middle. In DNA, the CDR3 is TGTGCCAGCAGCCCAACAGGGTACAATCAGCCCCAGCATTTT. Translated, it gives CASSPTGYNQPQHF.

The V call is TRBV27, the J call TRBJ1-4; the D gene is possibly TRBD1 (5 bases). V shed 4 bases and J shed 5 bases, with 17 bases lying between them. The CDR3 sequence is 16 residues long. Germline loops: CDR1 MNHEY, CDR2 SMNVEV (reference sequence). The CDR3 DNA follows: TGTGCCAGCAGTTCGCCTCGGGGGAGCAGCAATGAAAAACTGTTTTTT. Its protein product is CASSSPRGSSNEKLFF.

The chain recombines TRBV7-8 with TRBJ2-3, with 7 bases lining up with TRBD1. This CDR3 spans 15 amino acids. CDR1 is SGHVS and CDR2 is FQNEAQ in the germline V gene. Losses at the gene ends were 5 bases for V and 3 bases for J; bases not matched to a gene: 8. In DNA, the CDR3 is TGTGCCAGCAGCCCTTTGGCAGGGGGAACAGATACGCAGTATTTT. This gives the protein CASSPLAGGTDTQYF.

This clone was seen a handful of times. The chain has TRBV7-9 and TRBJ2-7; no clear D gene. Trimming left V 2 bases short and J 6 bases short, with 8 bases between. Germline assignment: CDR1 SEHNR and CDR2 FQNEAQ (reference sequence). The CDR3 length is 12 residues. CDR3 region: CASSLIMGEQYF. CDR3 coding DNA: TGTGCCAGCAGCTTAATAATGGGCGAGCAGTACTTC.

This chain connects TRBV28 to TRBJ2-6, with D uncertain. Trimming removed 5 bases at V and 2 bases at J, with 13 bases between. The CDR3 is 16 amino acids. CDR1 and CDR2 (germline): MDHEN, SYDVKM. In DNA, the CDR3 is TGTGCCAGCAGTCCTCCTTTATTAGCTGGGGCCAACGTCCTGACTTTC. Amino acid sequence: CASSPPLLAGANVLTF.

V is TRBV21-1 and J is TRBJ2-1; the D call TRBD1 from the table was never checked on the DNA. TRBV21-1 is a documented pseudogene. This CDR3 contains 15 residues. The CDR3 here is CASSANRELDNEQFF. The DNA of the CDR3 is TGTGCCAGCAGCGCCAACAGGGAGCTTGACAATGAGCAGTTCTTC.

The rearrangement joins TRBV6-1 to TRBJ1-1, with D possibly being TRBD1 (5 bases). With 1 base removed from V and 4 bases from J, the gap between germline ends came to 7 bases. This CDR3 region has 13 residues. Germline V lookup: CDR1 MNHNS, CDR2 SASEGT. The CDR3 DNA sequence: TGTGCCAGCAGTGAAGGACAGATCACTGAAGCTTTCTTT. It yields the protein CASSEGQITEAFF.

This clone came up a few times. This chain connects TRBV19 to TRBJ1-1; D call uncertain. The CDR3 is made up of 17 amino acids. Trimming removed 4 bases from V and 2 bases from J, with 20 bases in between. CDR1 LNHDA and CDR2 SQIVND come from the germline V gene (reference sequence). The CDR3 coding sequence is TGTGCCAGTAGTACAAGACTTTATTCCTACTCAAACACTGAAGCTTTCTTT. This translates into CASSTRLYSYSNTEAFF. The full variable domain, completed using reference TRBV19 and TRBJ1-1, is DGGITQSPKYLFRKEGQNVTLSCEQNLNHDAMYWYRQDPGQGLRLIYYSQIVNDFQKGDIAEGYSVSREKKESFPLTVTSAQKNPTAFYLCASSTRLYSYSNTEAFFGQGTRLTVV.

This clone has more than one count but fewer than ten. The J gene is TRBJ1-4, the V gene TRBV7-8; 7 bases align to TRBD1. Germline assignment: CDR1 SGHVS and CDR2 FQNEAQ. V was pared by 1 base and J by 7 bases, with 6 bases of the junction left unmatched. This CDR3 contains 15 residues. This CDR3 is CASSLGGGGSEKLFF. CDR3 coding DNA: TGTGCCAGCAGCTTAGGTGGAGGGGGCAGTGAAAAACTGTTTTTT.

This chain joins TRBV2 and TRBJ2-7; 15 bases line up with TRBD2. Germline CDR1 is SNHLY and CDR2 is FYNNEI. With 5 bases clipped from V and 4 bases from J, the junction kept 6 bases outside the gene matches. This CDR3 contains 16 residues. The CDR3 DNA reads TGTGCCAGCAGTCTCGGACTAGCGGGAGGGATGTACGAGCAGTACTTC. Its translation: CASSLGLAGGMYEQYF.